This TCR beta chain was profiled in a study of identifying expanded T cells in peripheral blood. The germline gives CDR1 MGHDK, CDR2 SYGVNS. This CDR3 contains 12 residues. V gave up 6 bases and J gave up 2 bases; unmatched junction bases: 1. Repertoires were generated with immunoSEQ multiplex PCR, while TCRdb's copy carries only in-frame clones and drops some. Counted here are more than 85,000 clones, roughly 90% occurring once; the ten biggest clones make up roughly 7.6%. Specimen: blood. The sequence came from a person aged 18 to 75 in good health. The chain uses TRBV25-1 and TRBJ2-7; 7 positions match TRBD2. This CDR3 is CASRSGTYEQYF. CDR3 in DNA: TGTGCCAGCAGGAGCGGGACCTACGAGCAGTACTTC.